These 3 T cell receptor beta chains were sequenced from one sample in a study of blood T cell repertoires in COVID-19 (dated by TCRdb to 2018 to 2021). The library was prepared using the immunoSEQ multiplex PCR assay. Not all clones reach the TCRdb copy of this immuneACCESS table, which keeps in-frame sequences only. Checked studies attribute under half of the gap to unresolved V genes and leave the rest unexplained. The sample table shows around 290,000 clones, and around 88% are seen once. Of the sample, approximately 4.6% falls within the top ten clones. Source material: peripheral blood. Receptors were obtained from a man aged 40-49 years with acute or convalescent COVID-19.

CDR3 sequence reads: CASSLRRGNTIYF. For the CDR3, the DNA is TGTGCCAGCAGTTTGCGCAGGGGAAACACCATATATTTT. The chain carries TRBV12-3 or TRBV12-4 and TRBJ1-3; D ambiguous. V lost 3 bases, J lost 4 bases, and 7 bases lay in between. CDR3 length: 13 amino acids.

The chain links TRBV19 to TRBJ1-2; 7 bases map to TRBD1. CDR3 length: 15 amino acids. The germline V gene has CDR1 LNHDA and CDR2 SQIVND (reference sequence). Germline trimming cut 2 bases from V and 4 bases from J; bases unmatched to any gene: 7. Here the CDR3 reads CASSILRGGAYGYTF. The DNA for the CDR3 is TGTGCCAGTAGTATATTGAGAGGGGGCGCCTATGGCTACACCTTC. Full variable domain (remainder filled in from reference TRBV19 and TRBJ1-2): DGGITQSPKYLFRKEGQNVTLSCEQNLNHDAMYWYRQDPGQGLRLIYYSQIVNDFQKGDIAEGYSVSREKKESFPLTVTSAQKNPTAFYLCASSILRGGAYGYTFGSGTRLTVV.

The gene calls are TRBV19 and TRBJ1-2, with TRBD1 matching over 8 bases. The length of the CDR3 is 14 residues. Looked up from germline, CDR1 is LNHDA and CDR2 is SQIVND (reference sequence). V dropped 8 bases and J dropped 10; count of bases not matched to a gene: 15. The CDR3 nucleotides are TGTGCCAGTCGGATTGTGGACAGGGACAGAAACTACACCTTC. It is translated as CASRIVDRDRNYTF.